This T cell receptor beta chain comes out of a study of long-term antiretroviral therapy in people with HIV. Study observations and caveats: With ART, diversity went up but was still lower than in transplant donor controls. HIV repertoires had narrower CDR3 length ranges than controls.

An immunoSEQ assay, version v3.0, was performed at survey level. Method: immunoSEQ multiplex PCR; TCRdb's copy keeps in-frame clones and lacks some. The sample shows around 16,000 clones, around 85% of them seen only once. The CDR3 has 16 residues. In germline, CDR1 is ENHRY, CDR2 SYGVKD. Trimming stripped 4 bases from V and 0 bases from J, with 13 bases between. Each participant with HIV received care in the United States. With regard to this clone: Its antigen is unknown.

The clonotype was recovered from a man aged 35-49 years with HIV. The specimen was unsorted PBMCs, collected just before starting antiretroviral therapy. V is TRBV10-3 and J is TRBJ2-1, with unresolved D. Here the CDR3 DNA reads TGTGCCATCAGTGCCGGCGGTCCGGGCTCCTACAATGAGCAGTTCTTC. Its protein is CAISAGGPGSYNEQFF.